These 6 T cell receptor beta chains originate from one sample sequenced in a study of T cell responses to AZD1222 COVID-19 vaccine. Using immunoSEQ multiplex PCR, the repertoire was profiled, and TCRdb retains in-frame clones only, with some absent. In the table there are about 140,000 clones, nearly 95% of which are singletons. Specimen: peripheral blood, collected 28 days after the second AZD1222 dose. Receptors were obtained from an adult who received the AZD1222 COVID-19 vaccine.

This sequence joins TRBV7-2 and TRBJ1-6; no firm D call. V dropped 1 base and J dropped 10 bases, with 8 bases sitting between them. CDR1 is SGHTA and CDR2 is FQGNSA in the germline V gene. The CDR3 is made up of 13 amino acids. CDR3 in amino acids: CASSLESGSPLHF. The CDR3 DNA reads TGTGCCAGCAGCTTAGAGTCTGGGTCACCCCTCCACTTT. The full variable domain, in which reference TRBV7-2 and TRBJ1-6 provide the parts outside the CDR3, is GAGVSQSPSNKVTEKGKDVELRCDPISGHTALYWYRQSLGQGLEFLIYFQGNSAPDKSGLPSDRFSAERTGGSVSTLTIQRTQQEDSAVYLCASSLESGSPLHFGNGTRLTVT.

The chain recombines TRBV5-1 with TRBJ2-7; tentatively, D is TRBD1 (6 bases). The CDR3 sequence is 14 residues long. Deletions cut 3 bases from V and 6 bases from J, with 16 bases between. CDR1 and CDR2 from the germline V gene are SGHRS and YFSETQ. CDR3 sequence (DNA): TGCGCCAGCAGCTACCCGACAGGTTCCGGCGAGCAGTACTTC. This sequence encodes CASSYPTGSGEQYF.

This clone has only one observation. V gene TRBV28 combines with J gene TRBJ2-7; 7 bases match TRBD2. Germline V gene data show CDR1 as MDHEN and CDR2 as SYDVKM. After removal of 3 bases from V and 2 bases from J, the junction contained 4 bases not matched to a gene. The length of the CDR3 is 14 residues. The CDR3 here is CASSFPAGPYEQYF. Here the CDR3 DNA reads TGTGCCAGCAGTTTCCCAGCGGGGCCCTACGAGCAGTACTTC.

CDR3 bases: TGTGCCAGCAACAACCAACAGGTTGAGCAGTTCTTC. Translating gives CASNNQQVEQFF. The chain combines TRBV7-2 with TRBJ2-1, with a possible D match to TRBD1 (5 bases). Looked up from germline, CDR1 is SGHTA and CDR2 is FQGNSA. The length of the CDR3 is 12 residues. The V gene lost 7 bases and the J gene lost 9 bases, with 13 bases spanning the gap.

This clone was seen only once. V gene TRBV20-1 combines with J gene TRBJ2-7; 9 nucleotides agree with TRBD1. This CDR3 is 13 amino acids long. Germline assignment: CDR1 DFQATT and CDR2 SNEGSKA (reference sequence). V gave up 3 bases and J gave up 6 bases; unmatched junction bases: 6. CDR3 sequence (DNA): TGCAGTGCTAGTCAACTGACAGGGGGCGAGCAGTACTTC. Its protein is CSASQLTGGEQYF.

This clone was observed a handful of times. This chain connects TRBV5-6 to TRBJ2-7, with 10 positions matching TRBD1. The CDR3 runs to 14 residues. Germline loops: CDR1 SGHDT, CDR2 YYEEEE. The V gene end was trimmed by 3 bases and the J gene end by 2 bases; junction bases not matched to a gene: 2. CDR3 loop: CASSWGTGAYEQYF. The CDR3, as DNA: TGTGCCAGCAGCTGGGGGACAGGGGCCTACGAGCAGTACTTC.